This T cell receptor beta chain originates from a study of cytomegalovirus exposure and HLA in healthy donors. Separate from the roughly 700-subject first cohort, the approximately 120-subject validation cohort was the one that the donors belonged to. The assay was immunoSEQ multiplex PCR, and TCRdb's table has in-frame clones only and misses some. Here the sample spans some 130,000 clones, roughly nine tenths being singletons. This CDR3 region has 17 residues. Trimming left V 2 bases short and J 8 bases short, with 21 bases between. Germline CDR1 reads LGHNA; CDR2 reads YNFKEQ. This clonotype originated in a woman younger than 30 in good health and CMV-seronegative. Sequencing was performed on PBMCs. The gene calls are TRBV4-2 and TRBJ2-2, with D possibly matching TRBD2 (6 bases). CDR3 amino acids: CASSQNPGLYETGELFF. The CDR3 region has the DNA TGTGCCAGCAGCCAAAACCCGGGACTGTACGAGACGGGGGAGCTGTTTTTT.